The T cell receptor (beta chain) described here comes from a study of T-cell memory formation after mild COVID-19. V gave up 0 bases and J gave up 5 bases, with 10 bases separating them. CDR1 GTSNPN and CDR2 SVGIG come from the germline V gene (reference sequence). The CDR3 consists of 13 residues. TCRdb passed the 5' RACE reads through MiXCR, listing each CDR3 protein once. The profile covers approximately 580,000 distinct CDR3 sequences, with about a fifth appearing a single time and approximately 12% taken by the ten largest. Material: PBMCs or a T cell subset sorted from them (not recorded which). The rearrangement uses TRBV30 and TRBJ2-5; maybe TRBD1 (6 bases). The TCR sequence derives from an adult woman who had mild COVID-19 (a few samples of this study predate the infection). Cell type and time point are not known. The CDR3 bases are TGTGCCTGGAGTGTACATCAGGGGGAGACCCAGTACTTC. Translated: CAWSVHQGETQYF.